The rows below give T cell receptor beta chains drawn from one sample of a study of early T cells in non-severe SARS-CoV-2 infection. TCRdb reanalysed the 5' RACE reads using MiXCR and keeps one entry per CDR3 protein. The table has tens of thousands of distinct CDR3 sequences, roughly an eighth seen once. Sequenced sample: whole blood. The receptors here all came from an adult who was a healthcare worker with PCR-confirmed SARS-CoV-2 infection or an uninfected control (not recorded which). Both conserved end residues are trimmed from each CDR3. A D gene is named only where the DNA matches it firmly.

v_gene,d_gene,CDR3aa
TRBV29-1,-,SVAGAFYEQY
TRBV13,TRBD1,ASSRKGGVGEQY
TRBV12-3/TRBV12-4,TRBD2,ASSSGTSGGSTDTQY
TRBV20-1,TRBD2,SATSAASGGPDQY
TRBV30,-,AWNRGRYNEQF
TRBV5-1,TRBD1,ASSSGQGAYEQY
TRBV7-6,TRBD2,ASSLGPGLAVETQY
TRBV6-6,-,ASSYERRRGTQY
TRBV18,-,ASSPLSGIGEKLF
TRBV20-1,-,SARGSSYEQY
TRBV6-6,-,ASSKNRDRDTQY
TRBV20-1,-,SARVGLGEY
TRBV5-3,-,ARSSLTGELV
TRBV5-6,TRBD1,ASSLWTGNYGYT
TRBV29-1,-,SVEGEQY
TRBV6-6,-,ASSYLFTDQPQH
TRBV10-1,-,ASSAGSGEQY
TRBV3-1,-,ASSQQIGSPLH
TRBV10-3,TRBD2,AISRTSGSSYNEQF
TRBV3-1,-,ASSQERRLGQF
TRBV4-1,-,ASSQAPGGTDYGYT
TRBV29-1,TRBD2,RKRASGDPNTGELF
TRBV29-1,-,SDSNKVDYGYT
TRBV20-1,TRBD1,SAEPAGGSSYEQY
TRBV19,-,ASSLNTGTYGYT
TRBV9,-,ASSEGPGTYEQY
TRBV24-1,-,ATSDSQVRSEQF
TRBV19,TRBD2,ASSIGSGRTYNEQF
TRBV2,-,ASKNTVYFYGYT
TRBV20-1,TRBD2,SARGSSGYNEQF
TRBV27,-,ASSNVGGSPLH
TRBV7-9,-,ASSLGDRNTEAF
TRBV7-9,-,ASSTGTPYEQY
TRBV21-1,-,ASSTGQGGTEQF
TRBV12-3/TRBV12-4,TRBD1,ASSPQGSYNSPLH
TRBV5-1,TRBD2,ASSISGSSEQY
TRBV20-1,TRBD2,SASPRVAGQNSYNEQF
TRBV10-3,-,AISEPQGFWQETQY
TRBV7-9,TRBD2,ASSLQAAGGRDTQY
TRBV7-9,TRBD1,ASSSGTGYSPLH
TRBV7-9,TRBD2,ASSPPGLAGVSDTQY
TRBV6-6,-,ASSPHATWGAYEQY
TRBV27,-,ASSLLPGNEQF
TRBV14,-,ASSQGDTSTDTQY
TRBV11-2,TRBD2,ASSFGAGGNNEQF